This record looks at one TCR beta chain sequence and its context. This CDR3 comprises 15 residues. Germline CDR1 is MDHEN and CDR2 is SYDVKM. Trimming stripped 5 bases from V and 7 bases from J, with 17 bases between. Data came from immunoSEQ multiplex PCR; TCRdb stores just in-frame clones and leaves some out. The sample consists of about half a million clones, more than 65% of them appearing once. The data are from a study of shared clonotypes between healthy human individuals. The overall study: The donor pool was made up of a couple of women and three men aged 18 to 49.

The chain carries TRBV28 and TRBJ2-2, with a weak D call TRBD2 (5 bases). The specimen sequenced was PBMCs. The receptor was isolated from a woman in her 40s in good health. Some clones in this sample may be carry-over from other donors' samples. This CDR3 reads CASSASFGNNGELFF. The CDR3 DNA is TGTGCCAGCAGTGCCTCTTTCGGGAATAACGGGGAGCTGTTTTTT.